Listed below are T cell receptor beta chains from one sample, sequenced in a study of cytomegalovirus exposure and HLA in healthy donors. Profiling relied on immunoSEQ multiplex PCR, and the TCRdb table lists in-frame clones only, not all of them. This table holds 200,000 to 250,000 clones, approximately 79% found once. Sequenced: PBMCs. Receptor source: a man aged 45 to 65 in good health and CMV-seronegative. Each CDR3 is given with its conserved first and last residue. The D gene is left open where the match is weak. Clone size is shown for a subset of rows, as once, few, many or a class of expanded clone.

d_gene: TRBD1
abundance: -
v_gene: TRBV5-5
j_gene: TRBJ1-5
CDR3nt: TGTGCCAGCACCTCGGAGGGACAGGGGAGTCAGCCCCAGCATTTT
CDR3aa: CASTSEGQGSQPQHF

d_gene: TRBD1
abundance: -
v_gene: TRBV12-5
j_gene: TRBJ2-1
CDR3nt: TGTGCTAGTGGTCAAGGACAGGGACGAGATGAGCAGTTCTTC
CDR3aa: CASGQGQGRDEQFF

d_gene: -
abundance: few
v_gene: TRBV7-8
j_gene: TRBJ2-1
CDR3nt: TGTGCCAGCAGCTCCGGGACAAGATACAATGAGCAGTTCTTC
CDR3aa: CASSSGTRYNEQFF

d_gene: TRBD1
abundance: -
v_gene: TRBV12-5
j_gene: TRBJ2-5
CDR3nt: TGTGCTAGTGGTTTGGCACCTTCTACAGGGGTCGGGGAGACCCAGTACTTC
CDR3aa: CASGLAPSTGVGETQYF

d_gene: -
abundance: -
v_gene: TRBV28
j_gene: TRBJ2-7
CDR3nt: TGTGCCAGCAGTTTAAGGGGTTCGACCTACGAGCAGTACTTC
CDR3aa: CASSLRGSTYEQYF

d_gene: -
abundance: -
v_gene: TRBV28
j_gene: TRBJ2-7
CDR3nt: TGTGCCAGCAGTACATACGAGCAGTACTTC
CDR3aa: CASSTYEQYF

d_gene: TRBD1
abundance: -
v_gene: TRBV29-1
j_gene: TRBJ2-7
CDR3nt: TGCAGCGTGGGACAGGGGGCGATGCTCTACGAGCAGTACTTC
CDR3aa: CSVGQGAMLYEQYF

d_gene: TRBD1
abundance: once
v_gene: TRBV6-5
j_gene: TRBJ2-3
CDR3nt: TGTGCCAGCACCCCGGGACAGAGCACAGATACGCAGTATTTT
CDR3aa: CASTPGQSTDTQYF

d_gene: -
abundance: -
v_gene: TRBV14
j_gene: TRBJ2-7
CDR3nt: TGTGCCAGCAGCCTTCAGGGGAACGAGCAGTACTTC
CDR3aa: CASSLQGNEQYF

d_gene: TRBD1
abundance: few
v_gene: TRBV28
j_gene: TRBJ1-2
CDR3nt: TGTGCCACCAGACAGGGGTTGTATGGCTACACCTTC
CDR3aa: CATRQGLYGYTF

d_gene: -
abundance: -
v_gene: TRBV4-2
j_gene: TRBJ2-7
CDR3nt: TGTGCCAGCAGCCAAGAGCCCCGCCTAGGGCAGTACTTC
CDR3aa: CASSQEPRLGQYF

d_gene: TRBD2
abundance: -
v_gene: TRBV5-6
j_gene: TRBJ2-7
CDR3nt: TGTGCCAGCAGCTTGGGCCTAGCGGGAGTCGAGCAGTACTTC
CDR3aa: CASSLGLAGVEQYF

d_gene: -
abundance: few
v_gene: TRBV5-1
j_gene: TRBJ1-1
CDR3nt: TGCGCCAGCAGCTTGCATTTGGGCATGAACACTGAAGCTTTCTTT
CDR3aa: CASSLHLGMNTEAFF

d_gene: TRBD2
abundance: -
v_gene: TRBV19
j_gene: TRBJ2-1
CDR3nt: TGTGCCAGTAGTATATCCCCCCCGAGCGGGAGCTACAATGAGCAGTTCTTC
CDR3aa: CASSISPPSGSYNEQFF

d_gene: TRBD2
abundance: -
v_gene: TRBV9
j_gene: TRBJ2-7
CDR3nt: TGTGCCAGCAGCGTAGGTGGGAGGGCCGGTTACGAGCAGTACTTC
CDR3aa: CASSVGGRAGYEQYF

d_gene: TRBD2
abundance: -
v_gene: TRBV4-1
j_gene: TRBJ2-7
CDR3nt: TGCGCCAGCAGTCGAGCGGGGAGTCCGAGATCCTACGAGCAGTACTTC
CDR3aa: CASSRAGSPRSYEQYF

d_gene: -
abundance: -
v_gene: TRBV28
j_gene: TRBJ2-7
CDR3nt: TGTGCCAGCAGTTTAGACACGCGGGCCGAGCAGTACTTC
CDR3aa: CASSLDTRAEQYF

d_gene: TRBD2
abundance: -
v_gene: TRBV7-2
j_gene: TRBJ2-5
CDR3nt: TGTGCCAGCACCGCTTCGACTAGCGGTCTCAACGGGGAGACCCAGTACTTC
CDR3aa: CASTASTSGLNGETQYF

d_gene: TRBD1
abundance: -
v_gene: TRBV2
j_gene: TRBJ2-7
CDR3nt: TGTGCCAGCAGTGGCACAGGGGGAACCTACGAGCAGTACTTC
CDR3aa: CASSGTGGTYEQYF

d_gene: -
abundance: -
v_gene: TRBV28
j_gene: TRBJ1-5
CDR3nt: TGTGCCAGCAGTTCCCAAGCTGGTAGCAATCAGCCCCAGCATTTT
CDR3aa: CASSSQAGSNQPQHF

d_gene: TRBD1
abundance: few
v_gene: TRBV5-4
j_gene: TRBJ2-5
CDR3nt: TGTGCCAGCAGCATCTCACAGGGGCAAGAGACCCAGTACTTC
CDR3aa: CASSISQGQETQYF

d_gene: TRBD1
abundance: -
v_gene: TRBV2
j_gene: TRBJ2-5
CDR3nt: TGTGCCAGCCAAAACAGGGGATGGGAAGAGACCCAGTACTTC
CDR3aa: CASQNRGWEETQYF